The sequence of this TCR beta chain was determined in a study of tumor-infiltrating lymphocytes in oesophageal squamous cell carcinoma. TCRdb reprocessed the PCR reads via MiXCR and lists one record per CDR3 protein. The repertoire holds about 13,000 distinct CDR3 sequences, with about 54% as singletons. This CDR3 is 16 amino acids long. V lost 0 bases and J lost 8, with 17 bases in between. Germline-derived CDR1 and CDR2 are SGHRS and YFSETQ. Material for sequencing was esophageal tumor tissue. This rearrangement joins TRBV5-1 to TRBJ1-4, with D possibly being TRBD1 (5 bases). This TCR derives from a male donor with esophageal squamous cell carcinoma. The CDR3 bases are TGCGCCAGCAGCTTGGCTTTGGGGCAAACGAGGGAAAAACTGTTTTTT. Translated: CASSLALGQTREKLFF.